The present TCR beta chain was sequenced within a study of neurological immune-mediated disorders (dated by TCRdb to between 2018 and 2021). About the study as a whole: Of the roughly 34 multiple sclerosis patients, some 30 had relapsing-remitting MS and 3 had secondary progressive MS. Peripheral blood TCR-beta repertoires from HTLV-I-associated myelopathy (HAM/TSP) patients, multiple sclerosis patients and healthy controls were compared by UMI-based sequencing. Alongside PBMC samples, the set of some 97 TCR-beta libraries contained longitudinal samples, technical triplicates, and paired CD4+ and CD8+ T-cell subsets that had been sorted. The cohort included roughly 71 subjects: roughly 15 with HAM/TSP, around 35 with multiple sclerosis, and about 20 healthy controls.

For the unsorted PBMC libraries, 2 million PBMCs were stored in RNAlater at -80 degrees C until RNA extraction and were used to generate the libraries. The multiple sclerosis patients were enrolled in a US clinical protocol that evaluated disease progression with magnetic resonance imaging. Peripheral blood was subjected to Ficoll-Hypaque density gradient centrifugation to isolate PBMCs, which were then cryopreserved in liquid nitrogen. For this clonotype: Its target antigen remains unknown. No much larger clone is present one base from it, and per-base qualities are unavailable.

cDNA was synthesized by template-switch 5'RACE using a primer with a 10-nucleotide random unique molecular identifier that tagged each TCR transcript. Each sequencing run produced over 180 million TCR-beta sequences covering 15-18 subjects. Total RNA was extracted with the RNeasy kit. The KAPA Real-time Library Amplification kit was used to amplify TCR-beta VDJ regions with primers for the TCR constant region and the 5'RACE anchor. A first PCR added sample indexes and Illumina adaptors, after which a second PCR increased the library yield. After purification with Ampure beads, the TCR product of roughly 650 bp was size-selected on a 2% E-gel SizeSelection system. Library quality was checked on a Bioanalyzer, concentration was measured with Qubit, and libraries were quantified with the Kapa Library Quantification kit before pooling. An Illumina HiSeq 2500 sequenced the libraries paired-end 2 x 150 bp. To increase sequence diversity, roughly 24-31% phiX was spiked into each library pool. Concerning the study's data processing: The quality-filtered reads were processed with the UMI-based MiGEC pipeline, whose error correction step removed more than 75% of the raw TCR sequences. IMGT germline references were used for alignment of VDJ genes, and clonotypes were defined by a unique CDR3 amino acid sequence together with V-J genes. Clonal expansion, Shannon diversity, and CDR3 relatedness (CalcPairwiseDistances, ClusterSamples) were evaluated with VDJtools, and phylogenetic trees were built with CLCbio workbench. Expanded clones were defined as having at least 8 unique UMIs, based on coefficient-of-variation modelling across technical triplicates. In-frame beta chains were kept once TCRdb had trimmed the public reads at Q25 with fastp and called clones with MiXCR. Every CDR3 protein is listed once, alongside the most common genes and DNA of its rows. The V and J calls, along with clone size, are taken from TCRdb and not from the paper's own processing. The sample table lists around 61,000 distinct CDR3 sequences, roughly 4.9% of them with a count of one. The ten largest account for about 5.3% of the sample.

The germline V gene provides CDR1 SGHNT and CDR2 YENEEA. Relative to germline, V is missing 3 bases and J is missing 8 bases, with 8 bases of the junction outside any gene match. The CDR3 measures 15 amino acids from cysteine to phenylalanine. Left in the record is the CDR3 DNA by itself, 45 bases read in frame from the first base. What the research found in general, with its limitations: Repertoires from 18 of 34 MS patients were grouped by phylogenetic analysis into a cluster of related CDR3 sequences, suggesting a possible repertoire-level signature. The highest TCR clonal expansion was observed in HAM/TSP patients, whereas the lowest was observed in MS patients, even when compared with healthy controls. No identical CDR3 amino acid sequences were shared among expanded clones across subjects, suggesting private TCR-beta repertoires in all groups. No clinical or MRI features were associated with the MS cluster, and the authors said that larger cohorts are needed.

This sequence uses TRBV11-3 and TRBJ2-1; TRBD2 agrees with 9 junctional bases. This clonotype originated in a human donor with multiple sclerosis. The donor label of this sample is uncertain. The sequenced sample was PBMCs. In nucleotide form, the sequence is TGTGCCAGCAGCTTTCGGGCGGGGGGGCCCCATGAGCAGTTCTTC. This codes for CASSFRAGGPHEQFF.